The rows below give T cell receptor beta chains drawn from one sample of a study of blood T cell repertoires in COVID-19. TCRdb's copy holds only in-frame clones and misses some; the assay was immunoSEQ multiplex PCR. The table has about 260,000 clones, 85% to 90% seen once. The sequenced material came from PBMCs or T cells enriched from blood (not recorded which). The source of these receptors is a woman in her twenties or thirties with acute COVID-19. The CDR3 runs from the conserved cysteine through the conserved F or W. Each record gives: D gene, clone size, V gene, J gene, CDR3 protein, CDR3 DNA. A D gene is named only where the DNA matches it firmly. Some rows have no size entry. The others give once, few or many, or a class for an expanded clone.

D: TRBD2; size: NA; V: TRBV7-9; J: TRBJ2-7; CDR3: CASSLGTSGFYRYEQYF; DNA: TGTGCCAGCAGCTTAGGGACTAGCGGGTTCTATCGCTACGAGCAGTACTTC
D: NA; size: few; V: TRBV6-2/TRBV6-3; J: TRBJ2-7; CDR3: CASTPTGPSYEQYF; DNA: TGTGCCAGCACCCCAACAGGACCCTCCTACGAGCAGTACTTC
D: NA; size: NA; V: TRBV18; J: TRBJ1-5; CDR3: CASSPRGASLSNQPQHF; DNA: TGTGCCAGCTCACCACGCGGGGCGAGCCTTAGCAATCAGCCCCAGCATTTT
D: TRBD1; size: NA; V: TRBV5-1; J: TRBJ2-7; CDR3: CASSPRTGLSSYEQYF; DNA: TGCGCCAGCAGCCCGCGGACAGGGCTGAGCTCCTACGAGCAGTACTTC
D: TRBD2; size: NA; V: TRBV10-2; J: TRBJ2-5; CDR3: CASSEWGGRDQETQYF; DNA: TGCGCCAGCAGTGAGTGGGGCGGGAGGGACCAAGAGACCCAGTACTTC
D: TRBD2; size: NA; V: TRBV28; J: TRBJ2-2; CDR3: CASSLVGGTDTGELFF; DNA: TGTGCCAGCAGTTTAGTCGGGGGGACGGACACCGGGGAGCTGTTTTTT
D: NA; size: NA; V: TRBV7-3; J: TRBJ2-1; CDR3: CASSLTGASTLIYNEQFF; DNA: TGTGCCAGCAGCTTAACGGGGGCCTCTACTTTAATTTACAATGAGCAGTTCTTC
D: NA; size: once; V: TRBV11-2; J: TRBJ2-3; CDR3: CASSLVWGGIADTQYF; DNA: TGTGCCAGCAGCTTAGTTTGGGGAGGCATTGCAGATACGCAGTATTTT
D: TRBD2; size: NA; V: TRBV4-2; J: TRBJ2-1; CDR3: CASSQDYWTSVPKASKYNEQFF; DNA: TGTGCCAGCAGCCAAGATTATTGGACTAGCGTCCCCAAAGCCTCCAAATACAATGAGCAGTTCTTC
D: NA; size: NA; V: TRBV29-1; J: TRBJ2-7; CDR3: CSVEGHGSYEQYF; DNA: TGCAGCGTTGAGGGACACGGATCCTACGAGCAGTACTTC
D: TRBD2; size: NA; V: TRBV19; J: TRBJ2-2; CDR3: CASSILVLAGDKTGELFF; DNA: TGTGCCAGTAGTATATTAGTGCTAGCGGGAGATAAGACCGGGGAGCTGTTTTTT
D: NA; size: NA; V: TRBV5-5; J: TRBJ2-3; CDR3: CASSLSLRGTDTQYF; DNA: TGTGCCAGCAGCTTGTCTCTCAGGGGCACAGATACGCAGTATTTT
D: TRBD1; size: NA; V: TRBV5-1; J: TRBJ1-2; CDR3: CASSLEAAYGQGTGYTF; DNA: TGCGCCAGCAGCTTGGAGGCAGCCTACGGACAGGGCACGGGCTACACCTTC
D: NA; size: NA; V: TRBV6-5; J: TRBJ1-1; CDR3: CASSYFRIRGTEAFF; DNA: TGTGCCAGCAGTTACTTCCGGATTCGGGGCACTGAAGCTTTCTTT
D: NA; size: NA; V: TRBV5-1; J: TRBJ1-4; CDR3: CASSLERLGEANEKLFF; DNA: TGCGCCAGCAGCTTGGAGAGATTGGGGGAGGCTAATGAAAAACTGTTTTTT
D: NA; size: NA; V: TRBV27; J: TRBJ1-4; CDR3: CASSFRRGEKLFF; DNA: TGTGCCAGCAGTTTTCGGAGGGGTGAAAAACTGTTTTTT
D: NA; size: NA; V: TRBV5-1; J: TRBJ1-5; CDR3: CASSLGSGGNQPQHF; DNA: TGCGCCAGCAGCTTGGGTTCAGGGGGCAATCAGCCCCAGCATTTT
D: TRBD2; size: few; V: TRBV27; J: TRBJ2-3; CDR3: CASRHHWEGLGGPTDTQYF; DNA: TGTGCCAGCAGGCATCACTGGGAGGGTCTAGGAGGGCCGACAGATACGCAGTATTTT
D: TRBD2; size: NA; V: TRBV30; J: TRBJ2-7; CDR3: CAWSETSGSHEQYF; DNA: TGTGCCTGGAGTGAAACTAGCGGGAGCCACGAGCAGTACTTC
D: TRBD2; size: NA; V: TRBV3-1/TRBV3-2; J: TRBJ2-6; CDR3: CASSQPGWTSGIGGANVLTF; DNA: TGTGCCAGCAGCCAACCCGGCTGGACTAGCGGGATCGGTGGGGCCAACGTCCTGACTTTC
D: NA; size: NA; V: TRBV7-3; J: TRBJ2-3; CDR3: CASSLSRWSPSETDTQYF; DNA: TGTGCCAGCAGCTTATCGAGGTGGTCCCCTAGCGAGACAGATACGCAGTATTTT
D: TRBD2; size: NA; V: TRBV24-1; J: TRBJ2-3; CDR3: CATNDSGLAGGSTDTQYF; DNA: TGTGCCACCAATGATTCGGGACTAGCGGGAGGGAGCACAGATACGCAGTATTTT
D: TRBD1; size: NA; V: TRBV28; J: TRBJ2-2; CDR3: CASGQGQGAVGELFF; DNA: TGTGCCAGCGGCCAGGGACAGGGGGCGGTCGGGGAGCTGTTTTTT
D: TRBD2; size: NA; V: TRBV5-1; J: TRBJ2-1; CDR3: CASGPLGGGDWENEQFF; DNA: TGCGCCAGCGGACCCCTTGGCGGGGGGGATTGGGAGAATGAGCAGTTCTTC
D: NA; size: NA; V: TRBV5-1; J: TRBJ2-7; CDR3: CASSADSAYEQYF; DNA: TGCGCCAGCAGCGCGGACAGTGCCTACGAGCAGTACTTC
D: NA; size: few; V: TRBV29-1; J: TRBJ2-2; CDR3: CSVESPPGTGELFF; DNA: TGCAGCGTTGAATCCCCACCGGGCACCGGGGAGCTGTTTTTT
D: NA; size: NA; V: TRBV9; J: TRBJ2-5; CDR3: CASSVGGGSRGETQYF; DNA: TGTGCCAGCAGCGTAGGGGGCGGGAGCAGGGGTGAGACCCAGTACTTC
D: NA; size: NA; V: TRBV6-5; J: TRBJ2-3; CDR3: CASSYPGTSSTDTQYF; DNA: TGTGCCAGCAGTTACCCAGGGACATCTAGCACAGATACGCAGTATTTT
D: NA; size: NA; V: TRBV5-1; J: TRBJ2-3; CDR3: CASSYRQDTDTQYF; DNA: TGCGCCAGCAGCTACCGACAGGACACAGATACGCAGTATTTT
D: NA; size: NA; V: TRBV29-1; J: TRBJ2-1; CDR3: CSVEEEGGYNEQFF; DNA: TGCAGCGTTGAGGAGGAAGGCGGCTACAATGAGCAGTTCTTC
D: TRBD2; size: NA; V: TRBV24-1; J: TRBJ2-3; CDR3: CATSAAGETDTQYF; DNA: TGTGCCACCAGTGCTGCGGGAGAAACAGATACGCAGTATTTT
D: NA; size: once; V: TRBV6-5; J: TRBJ2-2; CDR3: CASSLGWRDTGELFF; DNA: TGTGCCAGCAGTCTTGGGTGGCGGGACACCGGGGAGCTGTTTTTT
D: NA; size: NA; V: TRBV19; J: TRBJ1-5; CDR3: CASSMSGQLLNQPQHF; DNA: TGTGCCAGTAGTATGAGTGGACAGTTACTTAATCAGCCCCAGCATTTT
D: TRBD1; size: NA; V: TRBV30; J: TRBJ2-1; CDR3: CAWSTKPQGAQGDEQFF; DNA: TGTGCCTGGAGTACCAAACCACAGGGGGCGCAGGGGGATGAGCAGTTCTTC
D: NA; size: NA; V: TRBV2; J: TRBJ2-7; CDR3: CASSGGREQYF; DNA: TGTGCCAGCAGTGGGGGGCGCGAGCAGTACTTC
D: NA; size: once; V: TRBV19; J: TRBJ1-1; CDR3: CASSIEGMNTEAFF; DNA: TGTGCCAGTAGTATTGAGGGAATGAACACTGAAGCTTTCTTT
D: TRBD1; size: NA; V: TRBV3-1/TRBV3-2; J: TRBJ2-5; CDR3: CASSPTGRMETQYF; DNA: TGTGCCAGCAGCCCGACAGGGAGAATGGAGACCCAGTACTTC
D: NA; size: once; V: TRBV18; J: TRBJ2-1; CDR3: CASSPEGPPNNEQFF; DNA: TGTGCCAGCTCACCAGAGGGCCCACCCAACAATGAGCAGTTCTTC
D: TRBD2; size: NA; V: TRBV5-1; J: TRBJ2-1; CDR3: CASSSTGTSLGEQFF; DNA: TGCGCCAGCAGCTCGACCGGGACTAGCTTAGGTGAGCAGTTCTTC
D: NA; size: many; V: TRBV18; J: TRBJ1-6; CDR3: CASSPRGGAETVDNSPLHF; DNA: TGTGCCAGCTCACCACGGGGTGGGGCCGAAACAGTCGACAATTCACCCCTCCACTTT
D: TRBD2; size: NA; V: TRBV9; J: TRBJ2-3; CDR3: CASSAVGLADTDTQYF; DNA: TGTGCCAGCAGCGCCGTCGGGCTAGCGGACACAGATACGCAGTATTTT
D: TRBD2; size: NA; V: TRBV4-1; J: TRBJ2-2; CDR3: CASSQLGLAGVRLGTGELFF; DNA: TGCGCCAGCAGCCAATTAGGACTAGCGGGAGTTCGGTTAGGCACCGGGGAGCTGTTTTTT
D: TRBD2; size: NA; V: TRBV9; J: TRBJ2-2; CDR3: CASSPRLAGVYSLSNTGELFF; DNA: TGTGCCAGCAGCCCCCGGTTAGCGGGAGTGTACTCACTATCGAACACCGGGGAGCTGTTTTTT
D: TRBD2; size: NA; V: TRBV4-3; J: TRBJ2-2; CDR3: CASSRNLAGGEGGELFF; DNA: TGCGCCAGCAGCCGCAACCTCGCGGGAGGTGAGGGCGGGGAGCTGTTTTTT
D: TRBD2; size: NA; V: TRBV9; J: TRBJ2-2; CDR3: CASSSRLAGLSGELFF; DNA: TGTGCCAGCAGCTCTAGACTAGCGGGGTTGTCCGGGGAGCTGTTTTTT
D: NA; size: NA; V: TRBV28; J: TRBJ2-3; CDR3: CASSFLAGNTDTQYF; DNA: TGTGCCAGCAGTTTTTTGGCGGGGAACACAGATACGCAGTATTTT
D: TRBD2; size: NA; V: TRBV4-2; J: TRBJ2-7; CDR3: CASSQDVFSGSEQYF; DNA: TGTGCCAGCAGCCAAGATGTCTTTAGCGGGAGTGAGCAGTACTTC
D: NA; size: NA; V: TRBV19; J: TRBJ1-3; CDR3: CANLEGVSGNTIYF; DNA: TGTGCCAACCTGGAGGGTGTCTCTGGAAACACCATATATTTT
D: TRBD2; size: NA; V: TRBV28; J: TRBJ2-7; CDR3: CASTGSGRGSYEQYF; DNA: TGTGCCAGCACCGGGAGCGGGAGAGGGTCCTACGAGCAGTACTTC
D: NA; size: NA; V: TRBV4-3; J: TRBJ2-2; CDR3: CASSQDSSVVGELFF; DNA: TGCGCCAGCAGCCAAGATTCTTCGGTAGTCGGGGAGCTGTTTTTT
D: NA; size: NA; V: TRBV2; J: TRBJ1-1; CDR3: CASTTEGQNTEAFF; DNA: TGTGCCAGCACCACAGAGGGACAGAACACTGAAGCTTTCTTT
D: NA; size: NA; V: TRBV18; J: TRBJ2-1; CDR3: CASSPAGTVGNEQFF; DNA: TGTGCCAGCTCCCCGGCCGGGACTGTGGGCAATGAGCAGTTCTTC
D: NA; size: few; V: TRBV2; J: TRBJ2-5; CDR3: CASGRGLETQYF; DNA: TGTGCCAGCGGCAGAGGCCTGGAGACCCAGTACTTC
D: NA; size: few; V: TRBV6-5; J: TRBJ2-3; CDR3: CASSYRGGGPTDTQYF; DNA: TGTGCCAGCAGTTACAGGGGGGGAGGGCCTACAGATACGCAGTATTTT
D: NA; size: NA; V: TRBV4-1; J: TRBJ1-5; CDR3: CASSQEPDTNQPQHF; DNA: TGCGCCAGCAGCCAAGAGCCGGACACGAATCAGCCCCAGCATTTT
D: TRBD1; size: NA; V: TRBV6-2/TRBV6-3; J: TRBJ2-3; CDR3: CASSYRLDRPTDTQYF; DNA: TGTGCCAGCAGTTACCGGTTGGACAGGCCTACAGATACGCAGTATTTT
D: NA; size: NA; V: TRBV6-6; J: TRBJ2-7; CDR3: CASSTIPPSAGEQYF; DNA: TGTGCCAGCAGTACAATCCCACCTAGCGCGGGCGAGCAGTACTTC